The clone carrying this T cell receptor beta chain was picked up a small number of times. Its antigen remains unidentified. These data belong to a study of T-cell memory formation after mild COVID-19. Study-level points and caveats: A subset of responding clones appeared in pre-infection memory, suggesting cross-reactive memory joined.

The CDR3 contains 12 residues. Trimming removed 9 bases from V and 3 bases from J, with 10 bases in between. Germline lookup yields CDR1 ENHRY and CDR2 SYGVKD. TCRdb used MiXCR to reprocess the 5' RACE reads, holding one entry per CDR3 protein. The table has roughly 200,000 distinct CDR3 sequences, about 18% seen once. The V and J genes are TRBV10-3 and TRBJ2-3; tentatively, D is TRBD1 (5 bases). Material: PBMCs or a T cell subset sorted from them (not recorded which). The receptor was isolated from an adult woman who had mild COVID-19 (a few samples of this study predate the infection). Cell type and time point are not known. The CDR3 loop is CAIGALTDTQYF. DNA of the CDR3: TGTGCCATAGGGGCGTTAACAGATACGCAGTATTTT.